Listed below are T cell receptor beta chains from one sample, sequenced in a study of blood T cells in healthy people across ages. One entry per CDR3 protein results from TCRdb running MiXCR on the 5' RACE reads. The sample includes 660,000 or so distinct CDR3 sequences, about 53% seen only once; the top ten take more than 35%. The sample comprised blood. These receptors were taken from a man aged 55 to 69 in good health. The CDR3 runs from the conserved cysteine through the conserved F or W. D genes are given only for firm matches. The size entry is marked missing in some rows and otherwise reads once, few, many or a size class.

D | size | J | V | CDR3 | DNA
NA | NA | TRBJ1-1 | TRBV18 | CASSPRPVEDTEAFF | TGTGCCAGCTCACCACGTCCCGTGGAGGACACTGAAGCTTTCTTT
TRBD1 | few | TRBJ2-5 | TRBV20-1 | CRGDRDEETQYF | TGCAGGGGGGACAGAGACGAAGAGACCCAGTACTTC
NA | NA | TRBJ2-3 | TRBV12-3/TRBV12-4 | CASSPAGTSTDTQYF | TGTGCCAGCAGCCCCGCAGGCACCAGCACAGATACGCAGTATTTT
NA | NA | TRBJ2-5 | TRBV7-2 | CASSSSGFKETQYF | TGTGCCAGCAGCTCGAGCGGGTTCAAGGAGACCCAGTACTTC
TRBD1 | many | TRBJ2-1 | TRBV6-2/TRBV6-3 | CASSDTGTGRDEQFF | TGTGCCAGCAGTGACACGGGGACAGGGAGGGATGAGCAGTTCTTC
NA | NA | TRBJ2-3 | TRBV5-1 | CASSLGSRTDTQYF | TGTGCCAGCAGCCTCGGGTCTCGCACAGATACGCAGTATTTT
NA | NA | TRBJ2-5 | TRBV5-1 | CASGFLAQETQYF | TGCGCCAGCGGCTTTTTGGCCCAAGAGACCCAGTACTTC
NA | NA | TRBJ1-1 | TRBV3-1 | CASSQDKREAFF | TGTGCCAGCAGCCAAGATAAAAGGGAAGCTTTCTTT
TRBD2 | NA | TRBJ2-1 | TRBV5-1 | CASSDTSGGTVNEQFF | TGCGCCAGCAGCGACACTAGCGGGGGGACTGTCAATGAGCAGTTCTTC
TRBD2 | NA | TRBJ2-1 | TRBV24-1 | CATSDPGTSRGNNEQFF | TGTGCCACCAGTGATCCCGGGACTAGCAGGGGGAACAATGAGCAGTTCTTC
NA | few | TRBJ1-1 | TRBV29-1 | CSVQGGLEAFF | TGCAGCGTACAAGGGGGATTGGAAGCTTTCTTT
NA | few | TRBJ2-3 | TRBV3-1 | CASSAQGGGLDTQYF | TGTGCCAGCAGCGCTCAAGGGGGGGGGCTGGATACGCAGTATTTT
NA | NA | TRBJ2-1 | TRBV4-1 | CASMVRVGNNEQFF | TGCGCCAGCATGGTAAGGGTCGGTAACAATGAGCAGTTCTTC
NA | NA | TRBJ2-7 | TRBV27 | CASRLLTGSYEQYF | TGTGCCAGCAGGCTACTGACAGGCTCCTACGAGCAGTACTTC
NA | few | TRBJ2-3 | TRBV7-8 | CASSFWTRTDTQYF | TGTGCCAGCAGCTTTTGGACTCGCACAGATACGCAGTATTTT
NA | NA | TRBJ1-2 | TRBV11-2 | CASGLTTNYGYTF | TGTGCCAGCGGCTTGACAACTAACTATGGCTACACCTTC
NA | NA | TRBJ2-3 | TRBV4-2 | CASSQGSTIHTDTQYF | TGTGCCAGCAGCCAAGGGTCGACTATTCACACAGATACGCAGTATTTT
TRBD1 | few | TRBJ2-2 | TRBV7-2 | CASSFPRDRGRVGTEELFF | TGTGCCAGCAGCTTTCCCCGGGACAGGGGGAGAGTAGGCACCGAGGAGCTGTTTTTT
TRBD2 | NA | TRBJ2-7 | TRBV7-2 | CASSSIAGSYEQYF | TGTGCCAGCAGCTCAATAGCGGGGTCCTACGAGCAGTACTTC
NA | NA | TRBJ2-1 | TRBV6-1 | CASSDPTANEQFF | TGTGCCAGCAGTGACCCGACTGCCAATGAGCAGTTCTTC
TRBD2 | NA | TRBJ2-5 | TRBV11-2 | CASRDERGAKETQYF | TGTGCCAGCAGGGATGAGCGGGGGGCAAAAGAGACCCAGTACTTC
NA | few | TRBJ2-7 | TRBV5-1 | CASSLLRPTDNEQYF | TGCGCCAGCAGCTTATTAAGACCGACTGACAACGAGCAGTACTTC
NA | NA | TRBJ2-7 | TRBV25-1 | CASSSPPSYEQYF | TGTGCCAGCAGTTCACCTCCCTCCTACGAGCAGTACTTC
TRBD1 | once | TRBJ1-6 | TRBV20-1 | CSARRPGQGSPLHF | TGCAGTGCTAGGCGACCGGGACAGGGGTCACCCCTCCACTTT
NA | few | TRBJ2-3 | TRBV10-3 | CAISESRSYDTQYF | TGTGCCATCAGTGAGTCGCGCTCCTACGACACGCAGTATTTT
NA | NA | TRBJ2-3 | TRBV12-3/TRBV12-4 | CASSLRRSRSTDTQYF | TGTGCCAGCAGCCTTAGACGGTCGAGAAGCACAGATACGCAGTATTTT
NA | NA | TRBJ2-5 | TRBV5-5 | CASNLAGETQYF | TGTGCCAGCAACTTGGCTGGAGAGACCCAGTACTTC
NA | NA | TRBJ1-2 | TRBV12-3/TRBV12-4 | CASAAGPGGYTF | TGTGCCAGCGCCGCGGGACCAGGGGGCTACACCTTC
TRBD2 | NA | TRBJ2-3 | TRBV2 | CASSGTSGITDTQYF | TGTGCCAGCAGCGGGACTAGCGGGATCACAGATACGCAGTATTTT
NA | NA | TRBJ2-7 | TRBV27 | CASSSNGGGGYEQYF | TGTGCCAGCAGTTCCAACGGGGGAGGAGGTTACGAGCAGTACTTC
NA | NA | TRBJ2-3 | TRBV29-1 | CSVALPSTDTQYF | TGCAGCGTTGCACTCCCTAGCACGGATACGCAGTATTTT
TRBD2 | NA | TRBJ2-3 | TRBV5-1 | CASSLDAGGVTDTQYF | TGCGCCAGCAGCTTGGATGCGGGAGGAGTCACAGATACGCAGTATTTT
TRBD1 | NA | TRBJ2-7 | TRBV5-1 | CASSSKGQAPNHRSYEQYF | TGCGCCAGCAGCTCCAAAGGACAGGCACCAAACCATCGCTCCTACGAGCAGTACTTC
NA | few | TRBJ2-3 | TRBV10-3 | CAIRDGLPNTDTQYF | TGTGCCATCAGAGACGGACTGCCTAACACAGATACGCAGTATTTT
TRBD2 | NA | TRBJ2-2 | TRBV7-6 | CASSLVALAGGATGELFF | TGTGCCAGCAGCTTAGTGGCACTAGCGGGGGGCGCTACCGGGGAGCTGTTTTTT
TRBD2 | few | TRBJ2-3 | TRBV20-1 | CSAGAGGYKDTQYF | TGCAGTGCTGGTGCGGGGGGCTACAAAGATACGCAGTATTTT
NA | NA | TRBJ1-1 | TRBV7-2 | CASSLVMRNTEAFF | TGTGCCAGCAGCTTAGTGATGCGGAACACTGAAGCTTTCTTT
TRBD1 | many | TRBJ1-5 | TRBV20-1 | CSAPWSGQINQPQHF | TGCAGTGCCCCTTGGTCGGGACAGATAAATCAGCCCCAGCATTTT
NA | few | TRBJ2-5 | TRBV29-1 | CSVDRALGETQYF | TGCAGCGTTGATCGGGCCTTGGGGGAGACCCAGTACTTC
TRBD1 | NA | TRBJ2-6 | TRBV18 | CASTLTGGAGANVLTF | TGTGCCAGCACGCTGACAGGGGGCGCAGGGGCCAACGTCCTGACTTTC
TRBD1 | NA | TRBJ1-2 | TRBV27 | CASSSQGAPIYGYTF | TGTGCCAGCAGTTCCCAGGGGGCGCCGATCTATGGCTACACCTTC
TRBD2 | NA | TRBJ2-5 | TRBV12-5 | CASGLGTSGGIETQYF | TGTGCTAGTGGTTTGGGGACTAGCGGGGGAATAGAGACCCAGTACTTC
TRBD1 | few | TRBJ2-5 | TRBV27 | CASRSPRQGLSETQYF | TGTGCCAGCAGGAGTCCGAGACAGGGGTTGTCTGAGACCCAGTACTTC
NA | once | TRBJ2-3 | TRBV7-2 | CASSWSPGDTQYF | TGTGCCAGCAGCTGGTCTCCGGGGGATACGCAGTATTTT
NA | NA | TRBJ2-3 | TRBV2 | CASSEATDTQYF | TGTGCCAGCAGTGAAGCAACAGATACGCAGTATTTT
NA | NA | TRBJ1-2 | TRBV6-1 | CASSVILYGYTF | TGTGCCAGCAGCGTTATTCTCTATGGCTACACCTTC
NA | once | TRBJ2-1 | TRBV6-5 | CASSYGPNREQFF | TGTGCCAGCAGTTACGGGCCAAATAGAGAGCAGTTCTTC
NA | few | TRBJ1-1 | TRBV7-2 | CASSFDGTEAFF | TGTGCCAGCAGCTTTGACGGGACTGAAGCTTTCTTT
NA | once | TRBJ2-2 | TRBV3-1 | CASSQGQITGELFF | TGTGCCAGCAGCCAAGGGCAGATCACCGGGGAGCTGTTTTTT
NA | NA | TRBJ2-7 | TRBV28 | CASSQLLDRNFREQYF | TGTGCCAGCAGCCAACTACTCGACAGGAACTTCCGGGAGCAGTACTTC
TRBD2 | NA | TRBJ2-1 | TRBV28 | CASSRGHAGGNNEQFF | TGTGCCAGCAGTAGGGGGCACGCGGGGGGGAACAATGAGCAGTTCTTC
NA | NA | TRBJ2-4 | TRBV6-1 | CASSEDGTTGRIQYF | TGTGCCAGCAGTGAGGATGGTACGACAGGCCGGATTCAGTACTTC
NA | NA | TRBJ1-1 | TRBV4-1 | CASSQDAGARNTEAFF | TGCGCCAGCAGCCAAGATGCAGGGGCCCGAAACACTGAAGCTTTCTTT
TRBD1 | once | TRBJ1-6 | TRBV11-2 | CASSSRDRENSPLHF | TGTGCCAGCAGCTCCCGGGACAGAGAAAATTCACCCCTCCACTTT
TRBD2 | NA | TRBJ2-5 | TRBV20-1 | CSASDPAGGQETQYF | TGCAGTGCTAGCGATCCAGCGGGGGGGCAAGAGACCCAGTACTTC
TRBD1 | NA | TRBJ2-3 | TRBV12-3/TRBV12-4 | CASSPPGTGSRDTQYF | TGTGCCAGCAGTCCTCCCGGGACAGGGTCCCGGGATACGCAGTATTTT
NA | NA | TRBJ1-6 | TRBV18 | CASSPLSGVSYNSPLHF | TGTGCCAGCTCACCACTATCAGGGGTCTCCTATAATTCACCCCTCCACTTT